This T cell receptor beta chain was retrieved from a study of identical twins. Study-level points and caveats: Memory repertoires showed no such pattern, whereas abundant cord blood beta clonotypes carried fewer insertions. Models predicted too little out-of-frame TCR alpha sharing in monozygotic twins.

The sample holds many counts of this clonotype. Its antigen is undetermined. In TCRdb, the 5' RACE reads were re-called with MiXCR into one record per CDR3 protein. The table records hundreds of thousands of distinct CDR3 sequences, 8.6% of them present only once. The CDR3 length is 15 residues. J was trimmed by 1 base and V by 3 bases; bases with no gene match: 5. Separately, the same data were catalogued under a study of yellow fever vaccine responses in identical twins.

The rearrangement uses TRBV12-3 or TRBV12-4 and TRBJ2-5; TRBD1 matches 7 bases. The sequencing sample was made of PBMCs. The clonotype originates from a young woman in good health. The CDR3 protein is CASSFNRGSQETQYF. In DNA, the CDR3 is TGTGCCAGCAGTTTCAACAGGGGATCCCAAGAGACCCAGTACTTC.